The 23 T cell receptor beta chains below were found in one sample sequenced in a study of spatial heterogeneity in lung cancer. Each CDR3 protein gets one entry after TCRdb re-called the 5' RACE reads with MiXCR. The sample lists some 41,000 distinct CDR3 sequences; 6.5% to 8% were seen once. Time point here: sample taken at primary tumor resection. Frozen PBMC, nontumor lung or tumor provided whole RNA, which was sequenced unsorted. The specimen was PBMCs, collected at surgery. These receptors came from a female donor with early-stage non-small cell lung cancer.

CDR3 nucleotides: TGCAGTGCTCCCCTTGGGGCCCGCCCTTACACAGATACGCAGTATTTT. This codes for CSAPLGARPYTDTQYF. The chain combines TRBV20-1 with TRBJ2-3; maybe TRBD1 (5 bases). The CDR3 is made up of 16 amino acids. Trimming pared 5 bases from V and 2 bases from J, leaving 20 bases between. Germline assignment: CDR1 DFQATT and CDR2 SNEGSKA (reference sequence).

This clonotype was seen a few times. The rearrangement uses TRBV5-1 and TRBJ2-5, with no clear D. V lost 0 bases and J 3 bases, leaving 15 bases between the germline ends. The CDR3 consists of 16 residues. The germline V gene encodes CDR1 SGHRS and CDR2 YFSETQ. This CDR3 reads CASSLGHGKVEETQYF. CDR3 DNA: TGCGCCAGCAGCTTGGGACACGGAAAGGTCGAAGAGACCCAGTACTTC.

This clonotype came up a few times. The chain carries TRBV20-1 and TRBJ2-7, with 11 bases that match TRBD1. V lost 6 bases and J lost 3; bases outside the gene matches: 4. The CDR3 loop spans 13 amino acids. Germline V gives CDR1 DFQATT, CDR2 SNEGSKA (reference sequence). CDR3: CSAPGTGGYEQYF. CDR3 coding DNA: TGCAGTGCCCCCGGGACAGGGGGCTACGAGCAGTACTTC.

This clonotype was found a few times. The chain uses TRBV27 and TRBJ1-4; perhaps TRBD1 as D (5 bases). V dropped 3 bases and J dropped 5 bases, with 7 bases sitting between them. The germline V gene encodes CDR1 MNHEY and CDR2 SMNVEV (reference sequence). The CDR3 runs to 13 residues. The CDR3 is CASSFGDNEKLFF. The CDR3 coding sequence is TGTGCCAGCAGTTTCGGGGACAATGAAAAACTGTTTTTT.

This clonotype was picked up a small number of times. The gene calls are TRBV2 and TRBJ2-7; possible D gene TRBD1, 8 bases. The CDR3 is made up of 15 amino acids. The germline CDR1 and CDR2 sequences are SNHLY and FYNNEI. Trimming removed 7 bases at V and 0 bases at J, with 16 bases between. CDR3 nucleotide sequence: TGTGCCAGCACCCAACAGGGGGGGAGCTCCTACGAGCAGTACTTC. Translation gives CASTQQGGSSYEQYF. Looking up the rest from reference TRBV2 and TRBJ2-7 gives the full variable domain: EPEVTQTPSHQVTQMGQEVILRCVPISNHLYFYWYRQILGQKVEFLVSFYNNEISEKSEIFDDQFSVERPDGSNFTLKIRSTKLEDSAMYFCASTQQGGSSYEQYFGPGTRLTVT.

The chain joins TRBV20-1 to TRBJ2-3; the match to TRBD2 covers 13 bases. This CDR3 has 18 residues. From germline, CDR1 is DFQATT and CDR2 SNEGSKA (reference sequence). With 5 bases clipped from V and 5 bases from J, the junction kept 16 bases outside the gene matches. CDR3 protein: CSAATSGGVNQFIDTQYF. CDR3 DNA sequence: TGCAGTGCTGCAACTAGCGGGGGGGTTAATCAGTTCATAGATACGCAGTATTTT.

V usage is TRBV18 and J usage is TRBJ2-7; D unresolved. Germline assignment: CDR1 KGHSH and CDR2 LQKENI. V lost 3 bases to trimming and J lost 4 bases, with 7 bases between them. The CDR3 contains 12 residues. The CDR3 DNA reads TGTGCCAGCTCACCTCAATCTTACGAGCAGTACTTC. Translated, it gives CASSPQSYEQYF.

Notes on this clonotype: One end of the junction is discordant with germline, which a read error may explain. CDR3 in amino acids: CAISLVQGAATEAFF. The CDR3 coding sequence is TGCGCCATCAGCTTGGTTCAGGGGGCAGCCACTGAAGCTTTCTTT. The rearrangement joins TRBV5-1 to TRBJ1-1, with 8 positions matching TRBD1. The CDR3 is made up of 15 amino acids. CDR1 and CDR2 from the germline V gene are SGHRS and YFSETQ.

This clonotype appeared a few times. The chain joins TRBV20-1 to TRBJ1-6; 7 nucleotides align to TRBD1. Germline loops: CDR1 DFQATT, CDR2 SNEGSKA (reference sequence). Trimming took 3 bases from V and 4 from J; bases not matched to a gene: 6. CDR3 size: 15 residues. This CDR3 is CSASSGGQYNSPLHF. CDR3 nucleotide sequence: TGCAGTGCTAGCTCCGGGGGACAGTATAATTCACCCCTCCACTTT.

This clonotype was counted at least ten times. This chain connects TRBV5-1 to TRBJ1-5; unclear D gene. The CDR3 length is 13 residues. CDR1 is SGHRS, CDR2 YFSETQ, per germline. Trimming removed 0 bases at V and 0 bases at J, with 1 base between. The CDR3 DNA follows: TGCGCCAGCAGCTTGGATAGCAATCAGCCCCAGCATTTT. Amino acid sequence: CASSLDSNQPQHF. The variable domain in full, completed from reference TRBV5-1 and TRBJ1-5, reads KAGVTQTPRYLIKTRGQQVTLSCSPISGHRSVSWYQQTPGQGLQFLFEYFSETQRNKGNFPGRFSGRQFSNSRSEMNVSTLELGDSALYLCASSLDSNQPQHFGDGTRLSIL.

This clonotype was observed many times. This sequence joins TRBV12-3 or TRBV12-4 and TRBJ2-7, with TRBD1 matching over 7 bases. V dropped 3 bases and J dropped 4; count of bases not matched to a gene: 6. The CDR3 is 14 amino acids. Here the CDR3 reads CASSLDRWGYEQYF. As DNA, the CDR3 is TGTGCCAGCAGTTTGGACAGGTGGGGGTACGAGCAGTACTTC.

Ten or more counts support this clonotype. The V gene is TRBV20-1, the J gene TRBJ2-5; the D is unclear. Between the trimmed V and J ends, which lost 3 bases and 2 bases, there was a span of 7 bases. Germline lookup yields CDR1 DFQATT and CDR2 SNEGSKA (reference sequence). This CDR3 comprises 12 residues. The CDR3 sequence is CSASWRQETQYF. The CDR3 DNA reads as TGCAGTGCTAGTTGGCGGCAAGAGACCCAGTACTTC.

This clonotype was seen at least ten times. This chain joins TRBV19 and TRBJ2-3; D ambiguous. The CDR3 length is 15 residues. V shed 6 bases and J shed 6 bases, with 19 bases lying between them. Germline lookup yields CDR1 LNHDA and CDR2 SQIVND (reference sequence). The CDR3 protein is CASRLTWVSSDTQYF. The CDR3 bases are TGTGCCAGTAGACTGACCTGGGTGAGTTCGGATACGCAGTATTTT.

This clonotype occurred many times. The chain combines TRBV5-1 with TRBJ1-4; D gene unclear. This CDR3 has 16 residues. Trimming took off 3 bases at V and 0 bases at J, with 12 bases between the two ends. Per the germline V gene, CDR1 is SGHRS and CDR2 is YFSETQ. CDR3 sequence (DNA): TGCGCCAGCAGCTCTACGTCGGCTGCAACTAATGAAAAACTGTTTTTT. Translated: CASSSTSAATNEKLFF.

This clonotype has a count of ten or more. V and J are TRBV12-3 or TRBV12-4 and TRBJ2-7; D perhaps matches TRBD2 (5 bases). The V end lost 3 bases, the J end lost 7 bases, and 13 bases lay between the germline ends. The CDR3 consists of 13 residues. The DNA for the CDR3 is TGTGCCAGCAGTTTCAACAGTCCGGGGGAGCAGTACTTC. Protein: CASSFNSPGEQYF.

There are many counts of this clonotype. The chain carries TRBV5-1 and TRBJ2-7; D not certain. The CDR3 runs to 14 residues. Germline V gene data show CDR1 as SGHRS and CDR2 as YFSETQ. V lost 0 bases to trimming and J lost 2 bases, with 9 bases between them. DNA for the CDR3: TGCGCCAGCAGCTTGGACTTGCGAACCTACGAGCAGTACTTC. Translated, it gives CASSLDLRTYEQYF.

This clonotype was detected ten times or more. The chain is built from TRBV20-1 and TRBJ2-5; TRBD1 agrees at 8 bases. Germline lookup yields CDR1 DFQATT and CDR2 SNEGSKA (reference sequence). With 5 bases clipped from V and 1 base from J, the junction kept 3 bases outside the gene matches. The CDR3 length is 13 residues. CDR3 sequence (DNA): TGCAGTGCTGGAGGACAGGGCCAAGAGACCCAGTACTTC. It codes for CSAGGQGQETQYF.

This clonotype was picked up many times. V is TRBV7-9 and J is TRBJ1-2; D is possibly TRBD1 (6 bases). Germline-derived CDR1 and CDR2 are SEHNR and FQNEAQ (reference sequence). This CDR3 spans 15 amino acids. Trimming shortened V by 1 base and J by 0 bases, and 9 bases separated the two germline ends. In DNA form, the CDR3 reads TGTGCCAGCAGCTTAGAGGGGGGAGCTAACTATGGCTACACCTTC. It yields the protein CASSLEGGANYGYTF.

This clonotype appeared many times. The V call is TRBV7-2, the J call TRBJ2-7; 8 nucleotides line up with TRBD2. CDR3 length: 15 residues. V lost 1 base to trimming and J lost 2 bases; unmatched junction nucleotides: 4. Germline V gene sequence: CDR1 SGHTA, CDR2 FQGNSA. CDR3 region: CASSLGGGIPYEQYF. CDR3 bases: TGTGCCAGCAGCTTAGGCGGGGGGATTCCCTACGAGCAGTACTTC.

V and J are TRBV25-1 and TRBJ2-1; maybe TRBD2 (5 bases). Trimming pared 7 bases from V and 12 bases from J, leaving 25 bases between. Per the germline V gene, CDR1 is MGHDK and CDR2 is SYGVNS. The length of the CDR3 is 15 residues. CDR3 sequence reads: CASKQPSVPKAGQFF. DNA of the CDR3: TGTGCCAGCAAGCAACCAAGCGTTCCCAAGGCGGGGCAGTTCTTC.

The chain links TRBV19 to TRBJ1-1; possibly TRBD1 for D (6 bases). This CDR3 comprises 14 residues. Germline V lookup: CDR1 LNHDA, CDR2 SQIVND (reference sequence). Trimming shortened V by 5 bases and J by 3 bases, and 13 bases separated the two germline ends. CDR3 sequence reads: CASSFEQGYTEAFF. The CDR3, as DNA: TGTGCCAGTAGTTTCGAACAGGGCTACACTGAAGCTTTCTTT. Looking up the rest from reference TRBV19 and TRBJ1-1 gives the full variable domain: DGGITQSPKYLFRKEGQNVTLSCEQNLNHDAMYWYRQDPGQGLRLIYYSQIVNDFQKGDIAEGYSVSREKKESFPLTVTSAQKNPTAFYLCASSFEQGYTEAFFGQGTRLTVV.

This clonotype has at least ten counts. The CDR3 coding sequence is TGTGCCAGCAGCTTAGGTGCGGGGGGCTTATTGAATGAGCAGTTCTTC. Its protein is CASSLGAGGLLNEQFF. The V call is TRBV7-2, the J call TRBJ2-1; the match to TRBD2 covers 8 bases. J was trimmed by 7 bases and V by 1 base; bases with no gene match: 9. Germline V CDR1 and CDR2: SGHTA, FQGNSA. This CDR3 contains 16 residues. Full variable domain (remainder filled in from reference TRBV7-2 and TRBJ2-1): GAGVSQSPSNKVTEKGKDVELRCDPISGHTALYWYRQSLGQGLEFLIYFQGNSAPDKSGLPSDRFSAERTGGSVSTLTIQRTQQEDSAVYLCASSLGAGGLLNEQFFGPGTRLTVL.

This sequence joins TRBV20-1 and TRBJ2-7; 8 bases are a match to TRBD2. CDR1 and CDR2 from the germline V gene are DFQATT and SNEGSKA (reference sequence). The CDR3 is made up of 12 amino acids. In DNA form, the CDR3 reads TGCCGGGGGGGGGTAAACTCCTACGAGCAGTACTTC. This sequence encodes CRGGVNSYEQYF.